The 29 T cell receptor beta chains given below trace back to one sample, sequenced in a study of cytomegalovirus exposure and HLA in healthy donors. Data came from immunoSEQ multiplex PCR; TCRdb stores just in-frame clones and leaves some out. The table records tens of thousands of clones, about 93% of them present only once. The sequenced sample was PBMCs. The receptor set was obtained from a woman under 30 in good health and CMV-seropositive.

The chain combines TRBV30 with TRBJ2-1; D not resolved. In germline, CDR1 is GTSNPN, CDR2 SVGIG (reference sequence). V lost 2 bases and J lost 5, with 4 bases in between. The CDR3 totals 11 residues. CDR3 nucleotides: TGTGCCTGGAGTTCAGACAATGAGCAGTTCTTC. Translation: CAWSSDNEQFF.

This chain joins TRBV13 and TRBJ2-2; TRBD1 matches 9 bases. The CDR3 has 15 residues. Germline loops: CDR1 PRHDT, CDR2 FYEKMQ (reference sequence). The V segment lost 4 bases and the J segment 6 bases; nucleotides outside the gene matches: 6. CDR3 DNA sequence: TGTGCCAGCAGCTCAGGGACAGGGAGGTCCGGGGAGCTGTTTTTT. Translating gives CASSSGTGRSGELFF.

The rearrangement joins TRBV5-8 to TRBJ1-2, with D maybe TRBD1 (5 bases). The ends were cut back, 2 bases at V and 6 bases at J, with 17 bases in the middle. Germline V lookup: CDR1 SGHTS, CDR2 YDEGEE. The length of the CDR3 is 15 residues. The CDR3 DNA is TGTGCCAGCAGCTTAATTTTCGGGGGATCCAATGGCTACACCTTC. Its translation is CASSLIFGGSNGYTF.

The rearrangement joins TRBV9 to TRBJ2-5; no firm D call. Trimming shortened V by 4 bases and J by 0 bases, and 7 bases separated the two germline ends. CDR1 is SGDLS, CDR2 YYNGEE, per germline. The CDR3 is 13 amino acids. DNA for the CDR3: TGTGCCAGCAGCCCCGGTAACCAAGAGACCCAGTACTTC. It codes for CASSPGNQETQYF. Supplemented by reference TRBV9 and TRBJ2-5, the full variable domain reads DSGVTQTPKHLITATGQRVTLRCSPRSGDLSVYWYQQSLDQGLQFLIQYYNGEERAKGNILERFSAQQFPDLHSELNLSSLELGDSALYFCASSPGNQETQYFGPGTRLLVL.

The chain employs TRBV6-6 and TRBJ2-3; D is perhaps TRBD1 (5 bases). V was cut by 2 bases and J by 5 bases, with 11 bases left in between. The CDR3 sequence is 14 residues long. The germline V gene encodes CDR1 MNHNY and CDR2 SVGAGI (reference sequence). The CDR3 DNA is TGTGCCAGCAGTTACGCCAGGGTAGGAGATACGCAGTATTTT. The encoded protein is CASSYARVGDTQYF.

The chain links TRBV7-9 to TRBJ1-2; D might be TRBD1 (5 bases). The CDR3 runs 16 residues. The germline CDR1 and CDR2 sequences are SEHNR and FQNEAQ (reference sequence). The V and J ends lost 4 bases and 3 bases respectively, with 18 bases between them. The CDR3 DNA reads TGTGCCAGCAGCTCCACCACGGAGTCCAGGGACTATGGCTACACCTTC. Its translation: CASSSTTESRDYGYTF.

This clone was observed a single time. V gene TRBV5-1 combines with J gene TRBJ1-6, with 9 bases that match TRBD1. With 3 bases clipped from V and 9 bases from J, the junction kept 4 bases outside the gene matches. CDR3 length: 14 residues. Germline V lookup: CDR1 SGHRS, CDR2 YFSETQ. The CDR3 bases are TGCGCCAGCAGCTCAGGGACAGGGCCTTCACCCCTCCACTTT. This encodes CASSSGTGPSPLHF.

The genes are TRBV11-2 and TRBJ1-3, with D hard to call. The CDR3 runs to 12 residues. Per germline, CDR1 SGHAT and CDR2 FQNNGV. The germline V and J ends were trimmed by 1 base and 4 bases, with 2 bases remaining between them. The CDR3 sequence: CASSLVGNTIYF. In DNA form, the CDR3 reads TGTGCCAGCAGCTTAGTAGGAAACACCATATATTTT.

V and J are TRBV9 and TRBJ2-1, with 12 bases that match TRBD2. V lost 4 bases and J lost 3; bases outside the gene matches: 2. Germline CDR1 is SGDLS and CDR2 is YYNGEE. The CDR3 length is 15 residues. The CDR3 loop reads CASSPSGGDYNEQFF. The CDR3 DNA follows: TGTGCCAGCAGCCCTAGCGGGGGGGACTACAATGAGCAGTTCTTC.

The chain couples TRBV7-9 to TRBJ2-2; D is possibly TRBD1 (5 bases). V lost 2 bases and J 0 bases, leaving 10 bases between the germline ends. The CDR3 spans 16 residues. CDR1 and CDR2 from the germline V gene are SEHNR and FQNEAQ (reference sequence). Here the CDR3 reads CASSLKGLANTGELFF. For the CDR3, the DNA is TGTGCCAGCAGCTTAAAGGGGCTCGCGAACACCGGGGAGCTGTTTTTT.

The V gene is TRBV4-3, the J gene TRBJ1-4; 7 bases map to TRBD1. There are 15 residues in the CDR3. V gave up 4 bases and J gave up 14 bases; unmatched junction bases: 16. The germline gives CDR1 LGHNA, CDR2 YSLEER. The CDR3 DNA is TGCGCCAGCAGCCCGAAACAAGTCGGGACAGTGGATCTGTTTTTT. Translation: CASSPKQVGTVDLFF.

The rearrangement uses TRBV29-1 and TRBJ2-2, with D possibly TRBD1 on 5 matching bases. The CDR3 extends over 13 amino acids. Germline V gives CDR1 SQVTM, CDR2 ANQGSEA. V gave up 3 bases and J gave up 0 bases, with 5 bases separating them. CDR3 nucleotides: TGCAGCGTTGACAGGGCGAACACCGGGGAGCTGTTTTTT. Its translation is CSVDRANTGELFF.

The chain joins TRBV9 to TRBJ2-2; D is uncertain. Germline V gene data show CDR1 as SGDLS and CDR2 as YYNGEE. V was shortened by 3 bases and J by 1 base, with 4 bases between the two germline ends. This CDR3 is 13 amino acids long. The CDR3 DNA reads TGTGCCAGCAGCGGACAGAACACCGGGGAGCTGTTTTTT. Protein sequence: CASSGQNTGELFF.

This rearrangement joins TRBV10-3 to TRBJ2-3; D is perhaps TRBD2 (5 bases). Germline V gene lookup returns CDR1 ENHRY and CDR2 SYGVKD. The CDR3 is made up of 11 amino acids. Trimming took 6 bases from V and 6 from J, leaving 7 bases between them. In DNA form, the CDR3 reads TGTGCCATCAGCGGCGGGGATACGCAGTATTTT. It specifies CAISGGDTQYF.

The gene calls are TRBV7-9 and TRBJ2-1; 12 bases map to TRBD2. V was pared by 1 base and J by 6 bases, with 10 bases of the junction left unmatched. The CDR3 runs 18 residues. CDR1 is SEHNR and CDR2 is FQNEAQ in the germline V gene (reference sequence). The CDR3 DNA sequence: TGTGCCAGCAGCTTAGGACTAGCGGGAGTTGAAATTTCCAATGAGCAGTTCTTC. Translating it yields CASSLGLAGVEISNEQFF.

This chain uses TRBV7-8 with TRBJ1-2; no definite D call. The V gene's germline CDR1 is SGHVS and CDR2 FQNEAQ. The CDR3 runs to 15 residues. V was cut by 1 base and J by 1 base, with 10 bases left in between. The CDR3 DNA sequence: TGTGCCAGCAGCTTAGTATCCCAGGATAACTATGGCTACACCTTC. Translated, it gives CASSLVSQDNYGYTF. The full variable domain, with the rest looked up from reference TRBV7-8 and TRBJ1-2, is GAGVSQSPRYKVAKRGQDVALRCDPISGHVSLFWYQQALGQGPEFLTYFQNEAQLDKSGLPSDRFFAERPEGSVSTLKIQRTQQEDSAVYLCASSLVSQDNYGYTFGSGTRLTVV.

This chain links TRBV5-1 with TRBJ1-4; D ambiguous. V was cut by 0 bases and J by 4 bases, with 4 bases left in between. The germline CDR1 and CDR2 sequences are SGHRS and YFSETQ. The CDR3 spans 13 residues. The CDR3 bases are TGCGCCAGCAGCTTGGCTCTTAATGAAAAACTGTTTTTT. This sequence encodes CASSLALNEKLFF. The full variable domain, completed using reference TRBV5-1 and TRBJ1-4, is KAGVTQTPRYLIKTRGQQVTLSCSPISGHRSVSWYQQTPGQGLQFLFEYFSETQRNKGNFPGRFSGRQFSNSRSEMNVSTLELGDSALYLCASSLALNEKLFFGSGTQLSVL.

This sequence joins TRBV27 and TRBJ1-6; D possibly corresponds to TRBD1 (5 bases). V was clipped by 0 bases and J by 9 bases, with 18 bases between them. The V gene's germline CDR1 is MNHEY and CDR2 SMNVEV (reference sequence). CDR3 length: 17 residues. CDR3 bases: TGTGCCAGCAGTTTATCCCCCCCAGGGAATCCGGGTTCACCCCTCCACTTT. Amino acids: CASSLSPPGNPGSPLHF.

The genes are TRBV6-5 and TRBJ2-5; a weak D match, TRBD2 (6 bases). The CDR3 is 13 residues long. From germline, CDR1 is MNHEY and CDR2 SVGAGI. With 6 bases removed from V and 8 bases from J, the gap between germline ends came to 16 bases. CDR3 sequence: CASSTDRGGTQYF. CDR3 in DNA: TGTGCCAGCAGCACAGACCGGGGAGGAACCCAGTACTTC.

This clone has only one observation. This CDR3 is CASGSRGYTF. For the CDR3, the DNA is TGTGCCAGCGGGAGCCGTGGCTACACCTTC. The chain links TRBV19 to TRBJ1-2; no reliable D call. The V end lost 9 bases, the J end lost 7 bases, and 9 bases lay between the germline ends. The V gene's germline CDR1 is LNHDA and CDR2 SQIVND (reference sequence). The CDR3 runs to 10 residues.

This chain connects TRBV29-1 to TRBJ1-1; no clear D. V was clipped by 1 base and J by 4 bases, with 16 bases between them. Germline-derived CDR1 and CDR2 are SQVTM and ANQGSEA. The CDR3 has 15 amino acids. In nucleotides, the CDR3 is TGCAGCGTTGAAGGGGAGAGAGTTACGGGCACTGAAGCTTTCTTT. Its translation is CSVEGERVTGTEAFF.

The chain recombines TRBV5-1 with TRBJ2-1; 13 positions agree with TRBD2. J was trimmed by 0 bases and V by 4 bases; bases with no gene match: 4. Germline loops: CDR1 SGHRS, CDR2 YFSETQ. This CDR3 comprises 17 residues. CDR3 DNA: TGCGCCAGCAGCACAGGGACTAGCGGGAACTCCTACAATGAGCAGTTCTTC. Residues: CASSTGTSGNSYNEQFF. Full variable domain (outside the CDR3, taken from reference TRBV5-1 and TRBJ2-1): KAGVTQTPRYLIKTRGQQVTLSCSPISGHRSVSWYQQTPGQGLQFLFEYFSETQRNKGNFPGRFSGRQFSNSRSEMNVSTLELGDSALYLCASSTGTSGNSYNEQFFGPGTRLTVL.

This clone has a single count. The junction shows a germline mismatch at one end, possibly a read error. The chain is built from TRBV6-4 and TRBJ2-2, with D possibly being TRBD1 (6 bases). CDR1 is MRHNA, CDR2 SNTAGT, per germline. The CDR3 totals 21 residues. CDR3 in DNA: TGTGCCAGCAGTGACTCGCAGGGGATACAGCCGGCGGACTGGAACACCCGGGAGCTGTTTTTT. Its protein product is CASSDSQGIQPADWNTRELFF.

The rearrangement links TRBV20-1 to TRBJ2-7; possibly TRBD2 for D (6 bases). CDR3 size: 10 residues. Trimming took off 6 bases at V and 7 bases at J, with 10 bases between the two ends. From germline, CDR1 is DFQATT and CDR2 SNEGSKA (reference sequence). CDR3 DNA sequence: TGCAGTGCCTGGGCGGGGGAGCAGTACTTC. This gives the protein CSAWAGEQYF.

CDR3 in amino acids: CASRYSGTGTNTEAFF. The CDR3 DNA follows: TGTGCCAGCAGGTATTCCGGGACAGGGACGAACACTGAAGCTTTCTTT. V gene TRBV2 combines with J gene TRBJ1-1; TRBD1 aligns across 9 bases. The CDR3 length is 16 residues. The trim removed 6 bases at V and 1 base at J, leaving 9 bases unmatched. Germline assignment: CDR1 SNHLY and CDR2 FYNNEI.

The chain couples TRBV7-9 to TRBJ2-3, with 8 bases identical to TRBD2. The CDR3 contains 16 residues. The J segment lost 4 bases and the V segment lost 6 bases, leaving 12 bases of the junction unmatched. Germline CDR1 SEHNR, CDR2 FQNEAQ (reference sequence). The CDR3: CASSPGGAGVPDTQYF. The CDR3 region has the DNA TGTGCCAGCAGTCCTGGGGGAGCGGGAGTCCCAGATACGCAGTATTTT.

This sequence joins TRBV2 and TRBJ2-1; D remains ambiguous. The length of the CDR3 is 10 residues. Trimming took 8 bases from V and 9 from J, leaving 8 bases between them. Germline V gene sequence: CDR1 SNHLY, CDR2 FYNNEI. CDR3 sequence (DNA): TGTGCCAGCTTCCGGAGTGAGCAGTTCTTC. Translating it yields CASFRSEQFF.

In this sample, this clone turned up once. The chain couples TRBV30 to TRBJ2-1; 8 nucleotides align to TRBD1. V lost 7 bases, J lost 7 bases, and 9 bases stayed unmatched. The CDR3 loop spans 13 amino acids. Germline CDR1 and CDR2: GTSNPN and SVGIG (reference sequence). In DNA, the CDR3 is TGTGCCTATTCGACAGGGGCAGGGAATGAGCAGTTCTTC. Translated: CAYSTGAGNEQFF.

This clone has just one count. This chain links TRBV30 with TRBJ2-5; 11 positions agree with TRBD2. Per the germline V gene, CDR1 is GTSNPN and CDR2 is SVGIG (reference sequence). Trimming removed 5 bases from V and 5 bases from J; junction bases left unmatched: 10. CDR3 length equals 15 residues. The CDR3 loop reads CAWALGTSGGETQYF. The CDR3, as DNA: TGTGCCTGGGCCTTAGGGACTAGCGGTGGGGAGACCCAGTACTTC.